These T cell receptor beta chains were read from a single sample in a study of Ad26.COV2.S vaccination and SARS-CoV-2 variants. Assay: immunoSEQ multiplex PCR; the TCRdb copy retains only in-frame clones and omits some. The sample includes 400,000 or so clones, about 85% seen only once; the top ten take 3% to 3.5%. This material consisted of peripheral blood, taken in a trial of Ad26.COV2.S vaccine versus placebo. These receptors were obtained from a person between 18 and 65 years old who received the Ad26.COV2.S COVID-19 vaccine or a placebo. Each CDR3 is given with its conserved first and last residue. D genes are given only for firm matches. Not every row has a clone size; where given, it reads once, few, many or a size class.

>NA|NA|TRBV7-8|TRBJ1-4
TGTGCCAGCAGCCGAGCCAGGGGCGAGAATGAAAAACTGTTTTTT
CASSRARGENEKLFF
>NA|once|TRBV7-2|TRBJ2-7
TGTGCCAGCAGCTTATTTATGGGGCAGAGCTACGAGCAGTACTTC
CASSLFMGQSYEQYF
>NA|NA|TRBV27|TRBJ1-1
TGTGCCAGCAAGACAGAGTCCATGAACACTGAAGCTTTCTTT
CASKTESMNTEAFF
>NA|NA|TRBV15|TRBJ1-6
TGTGCCACCAGCAGAGATAGTCCCTATAATTCACCCCTCCACTTT
CATSRDSPYNSPLHF
>NA|NA|TRBV6-5|TRBJ1-2
TGTGCCAGCAGTTACAACCCAGGGGAGGGCTACACCTTC
CASSYNPGEGYTF
>NA|NA|TRBV5-6|TRBJ1-5
TGTGCCAGCAGCCCCAGCGGGGGATGGGGGCAGCCCCAGCATTTT
CASSPSGGWGQPQHF
>NA|NA|TRBV6-5|TRBJ1-5
TGTGCCAGCAACCTCGGAGAACAGCCCCAGCATTTT
CASNLGEQPQHF
>NA|NA|TRBV4-2|TRBJ2-4
TGTGCCAGCAGCACGCAACTTTCAGGGGCAGCCAAAAACATTCAGTACTTC
CASSTQLSGAAKNIQYF
>NA|once|TRBV6-5|TRBJ2-7
TGTGCCAGCAGCGGGACTCCGGAGTACGAGCAGTACTTC
CASSGTPEYEQYF
>NA|NA|TRBV27|TRBJ2-7
TGTGCCCCATCCCACGAGCAGTACTTC
CAPSHEQYF
>TRBD1|NA|TRBV14|TRBJ1-2
TGTGCCAGCAGCTACACAGGGGGCGCGGGGGGCTACACCTTC
CASSYTGGAGGYTF
>NA|NA|TRBV6-1|TRBJ1-3
TGTGCCAGCAGTGAAGGGAGCTCTGGAAACACCATATATTTT
CASSEGSSGNTIYF
>NA|NA|TRBV21-1|TRBJ1-5
TGTGCCAGCAGGAACACTGACAGGGGCGGATATAGCAATCAGCCCCAGCATTTT
CASRNTDRGGYSNQPQHF
>TRBD1|NA|TRBV6-5|TRBJ2-1
TGTGCCAGCAGTTCCCGGGACAGGGTGGGCAATGAGCAGTTCTTC
CASSSRDRVGNEQFF
>NA|NA|TRBV11-2|TRBJ1-1
TGTGCCAGCAGCCCCGGACGGTCGACGTCCACTGAAGCTTTCTTT
CASSPGRSTSTEAFF
>NA|NA|TRBV7-9|TRBJ2-3
TGTGCCAGCAGCTTGGCCGTGGGACTCACAGATACGCAGTATTTT
CASSLAVGLTDTQYF
>NA|NA|TRBV5-6|TRBJ2-7
TGTGCCAGCCGGCTTGAGGGGACCTACGAGCAGTACTTC
CASRLEGTYEQYF
>NA|NA|TRBV6-5|TRBJ1-4
TGTGCCAGCAGCGTGCGTCTCACTAATGAAAAACTGTTTTTT
CASSVRLTNEKLFF
>NA|NA|TRBV4-3|TRBJ2-2
TGCGCCAGCAGCCAAGATCGGGCCACCGGGGAGCTGTTTTTT
CASSQDRATGELFF
>TRBD1|NA|TRBV7-2|TRBJ1-1
TGTGCCAGCAGCTTGGATGGACAGGGGGCGTTAAACACTGAAGCTTTCTTT
CASSLDGQGALNTEAFF
>TRBD1|NA|TRBV19|TRBJ2-1
TGTGCCAGTAGTTCGACAGGGCCTAACTCCTACAATGAGCAGTTCTTC
CASSSTGPNSYNEQFF
>NA|NA|TRBV25-1|TRBJ1-4
TGTGCCAGCAGTGATTACACCGGGAGGATCAATGAAAAACTGTTTTTT
CASSDYTGRINEKLFF
>TRBD1|NA|TRBV6-5|TRBJ2-1
TGTGCCAGCAGCCGGACAGGCAATGAGCAGTTCTTC
CASSRTGNEQFF
>NA|NA|TRBV5-1|TRBJ1-1
TGCGCCAGCAGCTTGGTTGGGGACACTGAAGCTTTCTTT
CASSLVGDTEAFF
>NA|once|TRBV7-8|TRBJ2-5
TGTGCCAGCAGCACTGAGCCGGGCGGGGCCCAAGAGACCCAGTACTTC
CASSTEPGGAQETQYF
>NA|NA|TRBV25-1|TRBJ2-2
TGTGCCAGCAGTCGATTAACCGGGGAGCTGTTTTTT
CASSRLTGELFF
>NA|NA|TRBV11-3|TRBJ2-2
TGTGCCAGCAGTCCAGGGATAGGGACCGGGGAGCTGTTTTTT
CASSPGIGTGELFF
>NA|NA|TRBV5-1|TRBJ2-5
TGCGCCAGCAGCTTGGACGGGGCAACGGAGACCCAGTACTTC
CASSLDGATETQYF
>TRBD1|NA|TRBV2|TRBJ1-5
TGTGCCAGCAGCGATTATCAGGGGGCAGATCAGCCCCAGCATTTT
CASSDYQGADQPQHF
>TRBD2|once|TRBV5-1|TRBJ2-3
TGCGCCAGCAGCTTGGTGCTAGCGGGGGCCACAGATACGCAGTATTTT
CASSLVLAGATDTQYF
>NA|NA|TRBV6-2/TRBV6-3|TRBJ1-5
TGTGCCAGCAGTTACTACACAGGGTTTCAGCCCCAGCATTTT
CASSYYTGFQPQHF
>NA|NA|TRBV12-3/TRBV12-4|TRBJ1-1
TGTGCCAGCAGTTTCTCTCCTAGGACTGAAGCTTTCTTT
CASSFSPRTEAFF
>TRBD2|few|TRBV24-1|TRBJ2-2
TGTGCCACTGAGGGGACTATGAACACCGGGGAGCTGTTTTTT
CATEGTMNTGELFF
>NA|NA|TRBV11-2|TRBJ1-1
TGTGCCAGCAGCCCCCCCCAGGGTGGGGGGGACACTGAAGCTTTCTTT
CASSPPQGGGDTEAFF
>NA|NA|TRBV30|TRBJ1-4
TGTGCCTGGAGTGTCGCTAATGAAAAACTGTTTTTT
CAWSVANEKLFF
>TRBD1|NA|TRBV27|TRBJ2-7
TGTGCCAGCAGTCTGGGGACAGGTTCCTACGAGCAGTACTTC
CASSLGTGSYEQYF
>TRBD2|NA|TRBV10-2|TRBJ2-7
TGCGCCAGTCGTGGGGGAATAGCGGGGGGAATCTACGAGCAGTACTTC
CASRGGIAGGIYEQYF
>NA|NA|TRBV2|TRBJ1-2
TGTGCCAGCAGTGGACGGGATAACTATGGCTACACCTTC
CASSGRDNYGYTF
>NA|NA|TRBV10-3|TRBJ1-3
TGTGCCATCAGTGAGTCGTGGAATTTAAACTCTGGAAACACCATATATTTT
CAISESWNLNSGNTIYF
>NA|NA|TRBV5-5|TRBJ2-5
TGTGCCAGCAGCTTAGGAGGGGAAGAGACCCAGTACTTC
CASSLGGEETQYF
>TRBD2|NA|TRBV4-3|TRBJ2-5
TGCGCCAGCAGCCAAGACCCACCTGGTAGCGGGGGGGCGAAGACCCAGTACTTC
CASSQDPPGSGGAKTQYF
>TRBD2|NA|TRBV19|TRBJ2-3
TGTGCCAGTAGTATAGAAGCAAGCGGGGTGATCAATACGCAGTATTTT
CASSIEASGVINTQYF
>NA|NA|TRBV4-3|TRBJ2-1
TGCGCCAGCAGCCAGGGAAGAGGCGGTGAGCAGTTCTTC
CASSQGRGGEQFF
>NA|NA|TRBV7-9|TRBJ2-3
TGTGCCAGCAGCTTATTACGGGGCAATGGAGATACGCAGTATTTT
CASSLLRGNGDTQYF
>NA|NA|TRBV7-9|TRBJ1-2
TGTGCCAGTAGTGCAGGGACCTATGGCTACACCTTC
CASSAGTYGYTF
>TRBD1|few|TRBV6-5|TRBJ2-7
TGTGCCAGCAGTTACTTCGCCGGGACAGGGAACGAGCAGTACTTC
CASSYFAGTGNEQYF
>NA|NA|TRBV18|TRBJ1-1
TGTGCCAGCTCACCACCCCCCAGGACTGGGAATGCTTTCTTT
CASSPPPRTGNAFF
>NA|NA|TRBV11-2|TRBJ1-2
TGTGCCAGCAGCTTAGGACAGGCTAACTATGGCTACACCTTC
CASSLGQANYGYTF
>NA|NA|TRBV7-9|TRBJ1-1
TGTGCCAGCAGTTATCTGGGGATGAACACTGAAGCTTTCTTT
CASSYLGMNTEAFF
>NA|NA|TRBV27|TRBJ2-5
TGTGCCAGCAGAGTTTCCGGGGTTAGAGAGACCCAGTACTTC
CASRVSGVRETQYF
>NA|NA|TRBV12-3/TRBV12-4|TRBJ1-5
TGTGCCAGCAGTTTTTCGACAGTAACCCAGCATTTT
CASSFSTVTQHF